What follows are 5 T cell receptor beta chains derived from one specimen sequenced in a study of CD8 T cells in Susac syndrome. Reverse transcription of roughly 0.5 to 1 ug RNA was performed with random hexamers. TCRdb re-called the immunoSEQ multiplex PCR reads through MiXCR, storing one row per CDR3 protein. The sample lists around 150,000 distinct CDR3 sequences; nearly 95% were seen once. Material for sequencing was CD8+ T cells from PBMCs. The source of these receptors is a human donor in good health.

V gene TRBV30 combines with J gene TRBJ2-3, with D hard to call. Trimming cost V 0 bases and J 2 bases, with 9 bases left between them. Germline values: CDR1 GTSNPN, CDR2 SVGIG (reference sequence). The CDR3 totals 14 residues. The DNA for the CDR3 is TGTGCCTGGAGTGTACTACAGACCACAGATACGCAGTATTTT. Amino acids: CAWSVLQTTDTQYF.

This clonotype was seen a single time. V gene TRBV24-1 combines with J gene TRBJ1-5, with 7 bases aligning to TRBD1. J was trimmed by 7 bases and V by 1 base; bases with no gene match: 3. The length of the CDR3 is 14 residues. The V gene's germline CDR1 is KGHDR and CDR2 SFDVKD. In nucleotides, the CDR3 is TGTGCCACCAGTGATTTCACGACAGGGCAGCCCCAGCATTTT. Amino acids: CATSDFTTGQPQHF.

This clonotype has a single count. The rearrangement links TRBV25-1 to TRBJ1-1, with D unclear. The CDR3 runs 13 residues. V was trimmed by 0 bases and J by 10 bases, leaving 12 bases between them. Per the germline V gene, CDR1 is MGHDK and CDR2 is SYGVNS. The CDR3: CASSEYSLEGAFF. CDR3 DNA sequence: TGTGCCAGCAGTGAATACAGCCTTGAGGGAGCTTTCTTT.

In its sample, this clonotype was seen once. The chain links TRBV7-2 to TRBJ2-7; 8 bases map to TRBD1. The CDR3 covers 13 residues. V lost 5 bases and J lost 4; bases outside the gene matches: 4. Germline lookup yields CDR1 SGHTA and CDR2 FQGNSA. CDR3 loop: CASSQDRAYEQYF. The CDR3 DNA is TGTGCCAGCAGCCAGGACAGGGCGTACGAGCAGTACTTC.

This clonotype has a handful of counts. The rearrangement joins TRBV4-2 to TRBJ1-5, with TRBD1 as a possible D gene (6 bases). The V end was cut by 0 bases, the J end by 3 bases, with 9 bases between. The CDR3 is 15 residues long. The germline V gene has CDR1 LGHNA and CDR2 YNFKEQ. CDR3 residues: CASSQDPGANQPQHF. Here the CDR3 DNA reads TGTGCCAGCAGCCAAGATCCGGGGGCCAATCAGCCCCAGCATTTT.